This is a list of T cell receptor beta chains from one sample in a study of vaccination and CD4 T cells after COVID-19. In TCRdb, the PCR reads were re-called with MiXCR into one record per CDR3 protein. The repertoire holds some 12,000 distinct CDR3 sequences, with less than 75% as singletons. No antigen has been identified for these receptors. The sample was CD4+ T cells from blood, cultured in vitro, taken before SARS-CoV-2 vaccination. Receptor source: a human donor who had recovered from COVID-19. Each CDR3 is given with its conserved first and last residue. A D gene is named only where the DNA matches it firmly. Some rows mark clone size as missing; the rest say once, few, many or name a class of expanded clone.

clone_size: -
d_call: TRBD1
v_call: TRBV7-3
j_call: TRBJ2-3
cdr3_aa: CASSPTTGALYTQYF
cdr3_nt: TGTGCCAGCAGCCCGACGACAGGGGCTCTGTATACGCAGTATTTT

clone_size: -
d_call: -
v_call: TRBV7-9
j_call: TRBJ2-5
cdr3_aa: CASSPYIWETQYF
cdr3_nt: TGTGCCAGCAGCCCCTACATATGGGAGACCCAGTACTTC

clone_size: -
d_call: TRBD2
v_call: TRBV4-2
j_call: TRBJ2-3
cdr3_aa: CASSQGLAGGPSTDTQYF
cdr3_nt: TGTGCCAGCAGCCAAGGACTAGCGGGAGGGCCTAGCACAGATACGCAGTATTTT

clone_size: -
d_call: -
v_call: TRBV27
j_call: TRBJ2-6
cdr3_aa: CASKSALEANVLTF
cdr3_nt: TGTGCCAGCAAGTCTGCTCTGGAGGCCAACGTCCTGACTTTC

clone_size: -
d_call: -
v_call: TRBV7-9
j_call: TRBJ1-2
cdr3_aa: CASSLEGPRYGYTF
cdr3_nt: TGTGCCAGCAGCTTAGAAGGACCGAGGTATGGCTACACCTTC

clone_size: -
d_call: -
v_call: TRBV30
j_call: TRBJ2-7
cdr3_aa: CAWNQDTGYEQYF
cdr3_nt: TGTGCCTGGAATCAGGACACAGGTTACGAGCAGTACTTC

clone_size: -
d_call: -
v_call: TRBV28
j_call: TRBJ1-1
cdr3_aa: CASSLLAGNTEAFF
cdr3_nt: TGTGCCAGCAGTTTATTAGCAGGGAACACTGAAGCTTTCTTT

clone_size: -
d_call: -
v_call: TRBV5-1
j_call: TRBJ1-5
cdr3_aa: CATYPPDGNQPQHF
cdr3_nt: TGCGCCACTTACCCACCCGATGGCAATCAGCCCCAGCATTTT

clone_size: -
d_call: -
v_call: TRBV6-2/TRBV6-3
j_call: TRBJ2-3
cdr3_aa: CASRTGLTDTQYF
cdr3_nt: TGTGCCAGCAGAACAGGGTTAACAGATACGCAGTATTTT

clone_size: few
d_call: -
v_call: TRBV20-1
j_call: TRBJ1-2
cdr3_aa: CSARVTTGYTF
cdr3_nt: TGCAGTGCTAGAGTGACAACCGGCTACACCTTC

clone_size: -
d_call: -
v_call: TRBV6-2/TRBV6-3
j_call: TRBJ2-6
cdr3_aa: CASSRNSGANVLTF
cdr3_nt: TGTGCCAGCAGCCGCAACTCTGGGGCCAACGTCCTGACTTTC

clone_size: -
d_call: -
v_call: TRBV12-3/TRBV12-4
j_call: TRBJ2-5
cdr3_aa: CASSFLQGMMDEKETQYF
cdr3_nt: TGTGCCAGCAGTTTCCTTCAGGGGATGATGGACGAAAAAGAGACCCAGTACTTC

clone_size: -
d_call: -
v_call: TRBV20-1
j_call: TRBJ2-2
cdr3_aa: CSASGRGSTGELFF
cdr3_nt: TGCAGTGCTAGCGGGAGAGGGAGCACCGGGGAGCTGTTTTTT

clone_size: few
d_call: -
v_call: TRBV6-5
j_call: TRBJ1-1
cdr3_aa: CASSYSWGLNTEAFF
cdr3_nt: TGTGCCAGCAGTTACTCATGGGGTCTGAACACTGAAGCTTTCTTT

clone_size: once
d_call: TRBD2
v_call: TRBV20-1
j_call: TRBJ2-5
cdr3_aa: CSARERASSGRITQETQYF
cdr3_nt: TGCAGTGCTAGAGAAAGAGCCTCAAGCGGGAGGATCACACAAGAGACCCAGTACTTC

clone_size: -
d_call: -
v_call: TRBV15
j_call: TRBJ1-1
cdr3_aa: CATSRGVEAFF
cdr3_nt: TGTGCCACCAGCAGAGGGGTCGAAGCTTTCTTT

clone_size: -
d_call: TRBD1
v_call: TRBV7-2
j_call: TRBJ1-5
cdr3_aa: CASSLNGQGFQPQHF
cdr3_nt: TGTGCCAGCAGCTTAAACGGACAGGGGTTTCAGCCCCAGCATTTT

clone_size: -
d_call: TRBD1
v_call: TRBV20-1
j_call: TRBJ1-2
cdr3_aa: CSAYPQGAGYGYTF
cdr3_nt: TGCAGTGCATACCCTCAGGGGGCTGGCTATGGCTACACCTTC

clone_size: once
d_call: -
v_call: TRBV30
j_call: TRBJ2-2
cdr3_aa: CAWRGSGNTGELFF
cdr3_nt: TGTGCCTGGAGGGGGAGCGGGAACACCGGGGAGCTGTTTTTT

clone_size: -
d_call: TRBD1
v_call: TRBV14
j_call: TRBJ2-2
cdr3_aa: CASSRVTGAGELFF
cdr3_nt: TGTGCCAGCAGCCGGGTTACAGGGGCCGGGGAGCTGTTTTTT

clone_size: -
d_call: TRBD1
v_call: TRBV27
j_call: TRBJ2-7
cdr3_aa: CASRQTGGVSYEQYF
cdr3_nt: TGTGCCAGCAGACAGACAGGGGGGGTATCCTACGAGCAGTACTTC

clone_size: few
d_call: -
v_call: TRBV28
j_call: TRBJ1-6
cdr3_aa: CASSSYSYNSPLHF
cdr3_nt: TGTGCCAGCAGTTCCTACTCCTATAATTCACCCCTCCACTTT

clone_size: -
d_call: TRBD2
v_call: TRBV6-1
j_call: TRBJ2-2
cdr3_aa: CASSRLAGGKELFF
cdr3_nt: TGTGCCAGCAGCCGACTAGCGGGAGGAAAGGAGCTGTTTTTT

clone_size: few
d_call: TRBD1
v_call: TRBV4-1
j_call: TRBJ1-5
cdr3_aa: CASSPGQLNQPQHF
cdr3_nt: TGCGCCAGCAGCCCGGGACAGTTAAATCAGCCCCAGCATTTT

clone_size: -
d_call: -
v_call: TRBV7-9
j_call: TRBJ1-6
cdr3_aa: CASSLGSSYNSPLHF
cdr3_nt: TGTGCCAGCAGCCTTGGGAGCTCCTATAATTCACCCCTCCACTTT

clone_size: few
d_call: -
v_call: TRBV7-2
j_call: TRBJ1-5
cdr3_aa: CASSLIGNSNQPQHF
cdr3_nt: TGTGCCAGCAGCTTAATCGGTAATAGCAATCAGCCCCAGCATTTT

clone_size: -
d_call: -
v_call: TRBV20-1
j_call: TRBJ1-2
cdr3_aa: CSASDSGTAYGYTF
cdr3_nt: TGCAGTGCTAGCGACTCCGGGACGGCCTATGGCTACACCTTC

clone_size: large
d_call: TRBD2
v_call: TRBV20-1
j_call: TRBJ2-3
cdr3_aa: CSARDPMGGSTDTQYF
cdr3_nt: TGCAGTGCTAGAGATCCGATGGGGGGGAGCACAGATACGCAGTATTTT

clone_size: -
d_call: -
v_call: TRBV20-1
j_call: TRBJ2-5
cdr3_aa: CSARGETQYF
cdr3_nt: TGCAGTGCTAGAGGAGAGACCCAGTACTTC

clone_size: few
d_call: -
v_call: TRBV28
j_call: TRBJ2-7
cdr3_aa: CASNRESPNEQYF
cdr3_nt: TGTGCCAGCAATCGAGAGTCCCCAAACGAGCAGTACTTC

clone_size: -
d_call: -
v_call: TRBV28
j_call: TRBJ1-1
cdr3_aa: CASSGDGDTEAFF
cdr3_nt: TGTGCCAGCAGTGGAGATGGGGACACTGAAGCTTTCTTT

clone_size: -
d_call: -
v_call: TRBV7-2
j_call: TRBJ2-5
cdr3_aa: CASSLNRVQETQYF
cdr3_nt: TGTGCCAGCAGCTTAAATCGGGTCCAAGAGACCCAGTACTTC

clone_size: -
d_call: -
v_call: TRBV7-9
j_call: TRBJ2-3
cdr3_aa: CASSFGYAEGYTDTQYF
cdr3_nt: TGTGCCAGCAGCTTCGGCTATGCAGAAGGATACACAGATACGCAGTATTTT

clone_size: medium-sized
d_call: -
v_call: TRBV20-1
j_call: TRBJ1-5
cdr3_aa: CSARDLRSGQPQHF
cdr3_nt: TGCAGTGCTAGAGATCTGAGGAGTGGACAGCCCCAGCATTTT

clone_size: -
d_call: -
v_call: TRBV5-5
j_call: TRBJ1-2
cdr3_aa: CASSPLANYGYTF
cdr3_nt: TGTGCCAGCAGCCCTTTAGCTAACTATGGCTACACCTTC

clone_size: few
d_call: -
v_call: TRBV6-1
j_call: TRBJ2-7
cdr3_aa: CASSSGGAEGLYEQYF
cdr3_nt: TGTGCCAGCAGCTCAGGGGGGGCCGAGGGCTTATACGAGCAGTACTTC

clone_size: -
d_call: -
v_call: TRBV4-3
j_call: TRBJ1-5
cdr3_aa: CASSQDIGGGAYQPQHF
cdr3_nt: TGCGCCAGCAGCCAAGATATCGGTGGGGGCGCCTATCAGCCCCAGCATTTT

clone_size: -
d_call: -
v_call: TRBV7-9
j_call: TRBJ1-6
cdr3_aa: CASSSDPDNSPLHF
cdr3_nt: TGTGCCAGCAGCTCAGACCCCGATAATTCACCCCTCCACTTT

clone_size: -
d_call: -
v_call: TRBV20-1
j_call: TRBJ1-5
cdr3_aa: CSAKRGAGSNQPQHF
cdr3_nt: TGCAGTGCCAAGAGGGGGGCGGGTAGCAATCAGCCCCAGCATTTT

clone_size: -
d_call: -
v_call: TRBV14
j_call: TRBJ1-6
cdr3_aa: CASSLWGNSPLHF
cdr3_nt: TGTGCCAGCAGCCTCTGGGGGAATTCACCCCTCCACTTT

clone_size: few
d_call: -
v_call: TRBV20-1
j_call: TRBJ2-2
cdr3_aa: CSASFLGETGELFF
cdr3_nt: TGCAGTGCTAGTTTTCTGGGGGAAACCGGGGAGCTGTTTTTT

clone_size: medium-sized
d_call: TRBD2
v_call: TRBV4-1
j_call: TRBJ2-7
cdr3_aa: CASSPGLAGEQYF
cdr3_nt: TGCGCCAGCAGCCCGGGACTAGCGGGCGAGCAGTACTTC

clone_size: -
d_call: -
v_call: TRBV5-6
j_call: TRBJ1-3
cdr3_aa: CASSLGRFSGNTIYF
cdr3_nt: TGTGCCAGCAGCTTGGGGCGGTTCTCTGGAAACACCATATATTTT

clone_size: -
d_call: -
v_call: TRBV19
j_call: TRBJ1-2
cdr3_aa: CASSISGNYGYTF
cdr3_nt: TGTGCCAGTAGTATTTCAGGCAACTATGGCTACACCTTC

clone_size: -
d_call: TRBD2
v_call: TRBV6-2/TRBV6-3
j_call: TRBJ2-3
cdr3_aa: CASSYPREGADTQYF
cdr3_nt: TGTGCCAGCAGTTACCCGCGGGAGGGAGCAGATACGCAGTATTTT

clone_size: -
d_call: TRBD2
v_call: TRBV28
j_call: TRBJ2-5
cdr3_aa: CASNLLAGVSEETQYF
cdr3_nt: TGTGCCAGCAACCTACTAGCGGGAGTGTCGGAGGAGACCCAGTACTTC

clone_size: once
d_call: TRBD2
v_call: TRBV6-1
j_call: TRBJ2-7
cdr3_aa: CASNALAGGPYEQYF
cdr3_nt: TGTGCCAGCAATGCTCTAGCGGGAGGTCCCTACGAGCAGTACTTC

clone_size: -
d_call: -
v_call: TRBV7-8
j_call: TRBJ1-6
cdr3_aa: CASSFEGGTNSPLHF
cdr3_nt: TGTGCCAGCAGCTTTGAGGGGGGGACTAATTCACCCCTCCACTTT

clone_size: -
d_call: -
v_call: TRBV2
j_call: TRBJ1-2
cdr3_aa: CASKKVAAINYGYTF
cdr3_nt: TGTGCCAGCAAAAAGGTCGCAGCTATTAACTATGGCTACACCTTC

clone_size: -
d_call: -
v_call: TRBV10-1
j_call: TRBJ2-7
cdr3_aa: CASNEFCQIGGEQYF
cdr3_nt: TGCGCCAGCAACGAATTCTGCCAGATCGGGGGCGAGCAGTACTTC

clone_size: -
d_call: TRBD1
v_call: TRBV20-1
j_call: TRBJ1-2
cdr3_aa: CSAPTGQGPNYGYTF
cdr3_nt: TGCAGTGCCCCGACAGGGCAGGGGCCTAACTATGGCTACACCTTC